This TCR beta chain appears in the sequencing data of a study of shared clonotypes between healthy human individuals. This clone has just a few counts. Clones were sequenced by immunoSEQ multiplex PCR, and TCRdb holds only the in-frame ones, with some missing. The sample lists around 700,000 clones, around 67% occurring once. Sequenced sample: memory CD4+ T cells sorted from blood. Subset: CD45RA-negative fraction. The TCR comes from a woman aged 30 to 39 in good health.

CDR3 amino acids: CASTMRLAGTGYEQYF. CDR3 in DNA: TGTGCCAGCACTATGAGACTAGCGGGAACCGGCTACGAGCAGTACTTC. The chain employs TRBV2 and TRBJ2-7; 11 bases fit TRBD2. This CDR3 is 16 amino acids long. Losses at the gene ends were 7 bases for V and 3 bases for J; bases not matched to a gene: 11. The germline V gene encodes CDR1 SNHLY and CDR2 FYNNEI.